This TCR beta chain was obtained from a study of T cell repertoires in ileal Crohn's disease (dated by TCRdb to between 2018 and 2020). Regarding the complete study: The median duration of disease was around 8 years, and at the time of surgery less than 40% of patients were active smokers. Every patient underwent surgery because of a complication, which was stricturing disease in approximately 60% and penetrating disease in 39%. About half of the patients received postoperative therapy: about a dozen received thiopurines and some 20 received anti-TNF agents. Biopsies taken from the inflamed portion of the ileum in the surgical resection specimen were designated as M0 samples. Around 550 nanograms of biopsy DNA per sample were submitted for commercial TCRB immunosequencing. TCR repertoire analysis was performed in around 50 Crohn's disease patients drawn from a prospective multicentre cohort. The study was conducted in parallel with a multicentre cohort built to find predictors of early endoscopic recurrence after ileocolonic resection. Endoscopic postoperative recurrence was defined by a Rutgeerts score above i0. A total of some 150 mucosal samples from 57 patients were sequenced, collected from several sites on the surgical specimen and at postoperative endoscopy.

In its sample, this clone was seen once. Its antigen specificity is not known. Nothing much larger sits one base from this clone, and base qualities are not available. The library was obtained by the immunoSEQ multiplex PCR assay. Adaptive Biotechnology amplified the CDR3 regions from genomic DNA with a two-step multiplex PCR designed to control amplification bias. Primers covering every V and J gene segment were used in the first PCR, while barcodes and Illumina adapters were added in the second PCR. An Illumina instrument was used to sequence the CDR3 libraries. In the source study's methods: The analysis drew on both the pipelines supplied by the vendor and custom analysis of the raw data in R/Bioconductor running R version 3.3.0. Clonality, which ranges from 0 to 1, was calculated as the inverse of the normalised Shannon entropy across all productive clones. High-frequency clones were defined as the repertoire share of the top 100 clones, retaining only clones passing a 95% confidence test. Overlap between samples was measured with the Morisita-Horn index, while repertoire diversity was measured with the Simpson index. The clones in this table, taken by TCRdb from immuneACCESS, are in-frame only. Not every clone is retained; where verified, under half of the shortfall comes from an unresolved V gene, and the cause of the rest is unknown. V and J calls and clone size are as listed in that table; D and trimming were resolved from the DNA. This sample is represented by around 15,000 clones; about 92% of them were singletons. The top ten clones comprise less than 8.5% of the sample.

V loses 6 bases of germline sequence and J loses 8 bases, and the interval between the two ends is 22 bases. Sequences MDHEN (CDR1) and SYDVKM (CDR2) are obtained from the germline V gene. The CDR3 runs 15 residues from the cysteine to the phenylalanine. Only the CDR3 portion is preserved as DNA: 45 bases, with reading frame beginning at the first base. Findings and caveats that apply to the study as a whole: More high-frequency clones were carried by sorted CD8 T cells than by CD4 T cells, suggesting that mucosal expansions were mainly CD8. Compared with non-smokers, patients who were active smokers at surgery showed a significantly higher proportion of clonal expansions (around 24% vs 18%, p=0.02). Higher percentages of high-frequency clones at the time of surgery were linked to endoscopic recurrence, and every patient with clonality above 26.8% (18/57) had recurrence. Mucosal CD4 and CD8 T cells were sorted and sequenced only in a subgroup of patients, the size of which was not stated.

This specimen's time point label, interpreted: inflamed ileum from the surgical specimen. Eligible patients were adults with ileal or ileocolonic Crohn's disease who had an indication for ileocolonic resection. Before DNA extraction, whole ileal mucosal biopsies were kept frozen at -80 degrees C. Genomic DNA was isolated from frozen whole biopsies using a TRizol-based method, and the DNA was quantified with a NanoDrop 2000 spectrophotometer. The sequence was collected from an adult with Crohn's disease. The V and J segments used are TRBV28 and TRBJ1-2; the D region possibly corresponds to TRBD1 (5 bases align). Sequenced sample: ileal tissue. The DNA sequence is TGTGCCAGCAGGCCGCCCCGGGGCGGTTTCCCCGGCTACACCTTC. It translates as CASRPPRGGFPGYTF.